These 25 T cell receptor beta chains came from one sample sequenced in a study of human T cells and chemical hapten exposure. Time point: patch test 1, 2 weeks after DPC sensitization. The treatment denotes: therapeutic diphenylcyclopropenone sensitization with weekly scalp DPC. TCRdb itself ran the RACE reads through MiXCR, one entry per CDR3 protein. The sample holds about 56,000 distinct CDR3 sequences, 9.3% seen once. Specimen: whole blood, collected in connection with sensitization to the hapten diphenylcyclopropenone (DPC). The receptors come from a woman between 40 and 55 years old with alopecia areata. Some clones in this sample may be carry-over from other donors' samples.

This clonotype was observed at least ten times. The chain is built from TRBV7-9 and TRBJ2-7, with D tentatively TRBD1 or TRBD2 (5 bases each). The V and J ends lost 5 bases and 3 bases respectively, with 17 bases between them. The CDR3 length is 15 residues. Germline V gives CDR1 SEHNR, CDR2 FQNEAQ (reference sequence). The CDR3 sequence is CASSPRQTTNYEQYF. The DNA of the CDR3 is TGTGCCAGCAGCCCACGACAGACTACGAACTACGAGCAGTACTTC.

Ten or more counts support this clonotype. The chain recombines TRBV7-3 with TRBJ2-3; weak D call: TRBD1 (6 bases). CDR1 and CDR2 from the germline V gene are SGHTA and FQGTGA. The CDR3 length is 14 residues. V was cut by 3 bases and J by 4 bases, with 11 bases left in between. CDR3 sequence: CASSLDSPPDTQYF. The CDR3 DNA reads as TGTGCCAGCAGCTTGGACAGTCCCCCAGATACGCAGTATTTT.

The CDR3 loop reads CASSPGLADGELFF. CDR3 nucleotides: TGTGCCAGCAGCCCGGGACTAGCGGACGGGGAGCTGTTTTTT. The V gene is TRBV12-3 or TRBV12-4, the J gene TRBJ2-2; 11 bases agree with TRBD2. V lost 6 bases to trimming and J lost 7 bases; unmatched junction nucleotides: 4. This CDR3 is 14 amino acids long.

Ten or more counts support this clonotype. The chain is built from TRBV27 and TRBJ2-1; 11 bases fit TRBD2. Per the germline V gene, CDR1 is MNHEY and CDR2 is SMNVEV (reference sequence). J was trimmed by 2 bases and V by 5 bases; bases with no gene match: 2. CDR3 size: 15 residues. The CDR3 reads CASSKLAGAYNEQFF. The CDR3 DNA reads as TGTGCCAGCAGTAAACTAGCGGGGGCCTACAATGAGCAGTTCTTC.

This clonotype has only a few counts. The chain combines TRBV27 with TRBJ1-2, with D maybe TRBD1 (6 bases). The CDR3 is made up of 15 amino acids. The V and J ends lost 6 bases and 6 bases respectively, with 20 bases between them. Germline V gives CDR1 MNHEY, CDR2 SMNVEV (reference sequence). The CDR3 protein is CASSHNAGARDGYTF. The CDR3 coding sequence is TGTGCCAGCAGCCACAATGCGGGGGCGAGAGATGGCTACACCTTC.

The J gene is TRBJ2-7, the V gene TRBV4-3; possible D gene TRBD2, 5 bases. With 0 bases removed from V and 1 base from J, the gap between germline ends came to 10 bases. CDR1 and CDR2 (germline): LGHNA, YSLEER. This CDR3 spans 15 amino acids. The CDR3 loop reads CASSQDKRASYEQYF. The CDR3 DNA reads TGCGCCAGCAGCCAAGATAAGAGGGCTTCCTACGAGCAGTACTTC.

The chain links TRBV5-1 to TRBJ1-1; no firm D call. With 4 bases removed from V and 4 bases from J, the gap between germline ends came to 17 bases. Germline assignment: CDR1 SGHRS and CDR2 YFSETQ. The CDR3 contains 15 residues. CDR3 sequence (DNA): TGCGCCAGCAGCCTCTGGACTGAACCTCGCACTGAAGCTTTCTTT. Protein: CASSLWTEPRTEAFF.

The table lists this clonotype with many counts. J is TRBJ2-1 and V is TRBV28; 8 positions match TRBD1. The CDR3 sequence is 14 residues long. From germline, CDR1 is MDHEN and CDR2 SYDVKM. With V trimmed by 6 bases and J by 4 bases, 5 bases remained unmatched. The DNA for the CDR3 is TGTGCCAGCAGAGAGAGGACAGGGTACAATGAGCAGTTCTTC. Amino acids: CASRERTGYNEQFF.

This clonotype was counted many times. The genes are TRBV28 and TRBJ2-1, with D possibly TRBD2 on 5 matching bases. V was clipped by 4 bases and J by 6 bases, with 10 bases between them. CDR3 size: 13 residues. From germline, CDR1 is MDHEN and CDR2 SYDVKM. In nucleotides, the CDR3 is TGTGCCAGCAGTTGGCGGCGGGCCAATGAGCAGTTCTTC. This codes for CASSWRRANEQFF.

This clonotype occurred many times. The CDR3 DNA reads as TGCAGCGTCATCTTACCGCAGGGACAATCCGGGGAGCTGTTTTTT. Translation: CSVILPQGQSGELFF. The chain carries TRBV29-1 and TRBJ2-2, with D perhaps TRBD1 (6 bases). The germline CDR1 and CDR2 sequences are SQVTM and ANQGSEA. This CDR3 comprises 15 residues. Trimming took off 6 bases at V and 6 bases at J, with 20 bases between the two ends.

This clonotype has a count of ten or more. The V call is TRBV5-1, the J call TRBJ1-4; no clear D gene. V gave up 0 bases and J gave up 2 bases, with 5 bases separating them. The germline V gene encodes CDR1 SGHRS and CDR2 YFSETQ. The CDR3 is 14 amino acids. The CDR3 protein is CASSLEGTNEKLFF. The CDR3 DNA follows: TGCGCCAGCAGCTTGGAAGGGACTAATGAAAAACTGTTTTTT. Using reference TRBV5-1 and TRBJ1-4 for the parts outside the CDR3, the full variable domain is KAGVTQTPRYLIKTRGQQVTLSCSPISGHRSVSWYQQTPGQGLQFLFEYFSETQRNKGNFPGRFSGRQFSNSRSEMNVSTLELGDSALYLCASSLEGTNEKLFFGSGTQLSVL.

This clonotype was observed at least ten times. V is TRBV5-1 and J is TRBJ1-1, with 8 bases fitting TRBD1. Germline trimming cut 0 bases from V and 2 bases from J; bases unmatched to any gene: 3. The CDR3 is 15 amino acids. Germline assignment: CDR1 SGHRS and CDR2 YFSETQ. CDR3 coding DNA: TGCGCCAGCAGCTTGGACGGGACAGGAAACACTGAAGCTTTCTTT. It encodes CASSLDGTGNTEAFF.

This clonotype has a count of ten or more. This sequence joins TRBV7-9 and TRBJ2-3; TRBD2 matches at 8 bases. Germline V gene lookup returns CDR1 SEHNR and CDR2 FQNEAQ (reference sequence). The CDR3 has 20 residues. Trimming removed 2 bases from V and 1 base from J; junction bases left unmatched: 17. In nucleotides, the CDR3 is TGTGCCAGCAGCTTAAGGGCAGGTCCAGCGGGGGACCCCGGCACAGATACGCAGTATTTT. Translated: CASSLRAGPAGDPGTDTQYF. Supplemented by reference TRBV7-9 and TRBJ2-3, the full variable domain reads DTGVSQNPRHKITKRGQNVTFRCDPISEHNRLYWYRQTLGQGPEFLTYFQNEAQLEKSRLLSDRFSAERPKGSFSTLEIQRTEQGDSAMYLCASSLRAGPAGDPGTDTQYFGPGTRLTVL.

Many counts were recorded for this clonotype. The gene calls are TRBV6-5 and TRBJ2-3; TRBD2 agrees at 8 bases. V trimming: 6 bases; J trimming: 2 bases; junction bases outside the gene matches: 13. Germline CDR1 reads MNHEY; CDR2 reads SVGAGI. CDR3 length: 17 amino acids. CDR3 residues: CASSYSGGGHHTDTQYF. The DNA for the CDR3 is TGTGCCAGCAGCTATAGCGGCGGGGGGCACCACACAGATACGCAGTATTTT.

This clonotype occurred a few times. The genes are TRBV18 and TRBJ2-3; no firm D call. Trimming shortened V by 3 bases and J by 6 bases, and 13 bases separated the two germline ends. The V gene's germline CDR1 is KGHSH and CDR2 LQKENI. The CDR3 is 14 residues long. CDR3 DNA sequence: TGTGCCAGCTCACCTAGCTACCTGGAGGATACGCAGTATTTT. Translation: CASSPSYLEDTQYF.

This clonotype was picked up many times. This chain uses TRBV7-2 with TRBJ2-3; TRBD1 might be the D (5 bases). From germline, CDR1 is SGHTA and CDR2 FQGNSA. V shed 4 bases and J shed 3 bases, with 11 bases lying between them. This CDR3 has 14 amino acids. CDR3 DNA sequence: TGTGCCAGCAGCTCGGACACCCGGACAGATACGCAGTATTTT. Protein: CASSSDTRTDTQYF.

The V and J genes are TRBV10-3 and TRBJ1-1, with 7 bases identical to TRBD1. The CDR3 has 14 amino acids. Trimming removed 7 bases from V and 1 base from J; junction bases left unmatched: 6. Germline loops: CDR1 ENHRY, CDR2 SYGVKD. Written as DNA, the CDR3 is TGTGCCATCACCGGGGACAGTGGGAACACTGAAGCTTTCTTT. Protein: CAITGDSGNTEAFF.

This clonotype has only a few counts. The chain couples TRBV11-1 to TRBJ2-7; maybe TRBD2 (6 bases). Germline lookup yields CDR1 SGHAT and CDR2 FQDESV (reference sequence). Trimming removed 5 bases at V and 6 bases at J, with 17 bases between. The CDR3 runs to 14 residues. The CDR3, as DNA: TGTGCCAGCAGCCCCCGGGGGTCTGTTGGCGAGCAGTACTTC. Encoded protein: CASSPRGSVGEQYF.

The DNA for the CDR3 is TGCAGCGTTGAAGAGGGCGGCTACACCTTC. Translation: CSVEEGGYTF. The rearrangement links TRBV29-1 to TRBJ1-2; no clear D gene. Trimming left V 0 bases short and J 8 bases short, with 4 bases between. Germline-derived CDR1 and CDR2 are SQVTM and ANQGSEA. This CDR3 has 10 residues.

This clonotype was seen only a few times. This chain uses TRBV6-1 with TRBJ1-2; D is uncertain. The CDR3 has 12 residues. Between the trimmed V and J ends, which lost 6 bases and 4 bases, there was a span of 9 bases. Germline V gives CDR1 MNHNS, CDR2 SASEGT. In nucleotides, the CDR3 is TGTGCCAGCAGGAGAGAACCCTATGGCTACACCTTC. This codes for CASRREPYGYTF.

The sample holds many counts of this clonotype. This chain connects TRBV12-3 or TRBV12-4 to TRBJ1-1; D ambiguous. The CDR3 covers 11 residues. The germline V and J ends were trimmed by 7 bases and 1 base, with 4 bases remaining between them. DNA of the CDR3: TGTGCCAGCATCGCGAACACTGAAGCTTTCTTT. It specifies CASIANTEAFF.

CDR3 sequence: CASSAPGGVSYNEQFF. The CDR3 DNA is TGTGCCAGCAGCGCTCCAGGAGGGGTATCCTACAATGAGCAGTTCTTC. The genes are TRBV9 and TRBJ2-1; maybe TRBD2 (6 bases). With 3 bases removed from V and 1 base from J, the gap between germline ends came to 14 bases. The CDR3 loop spans 16 amino acids. Per germline, CDR1 SGDLS and CDR2 YYNGEE.

This clonotype has a count of ten or more. The chain carries TRBV10-3 and TRBJ2-5, with 7 positions matching TRBD2. The germline V gene encodes CDR1 ENHRY and CDR2 SYGVKD. There are 12 residues in the CDR3. The trim removed 8 bases at V and 4 bases at J, leaving 4 bases unmatched. In DNA form, the CDR3 reads TGTGCCATCGGGAGGGGACCAGAGACCCAGTACTTC. Amino acids: CAIGRGPETQYF.

This clonotype came up a few times. V usage is TRBV20-1 and J usage is TRBJ2-7, with TRBD2 identical over 13 bases. The CDR3 extends over 14 amino acids. Germline assignment: CDR1 DFQATT and CDR2 SNEGSKA (reference sequence). Trimming removed 5 bases from V and 3 bases from J; junction bases left unmatched: 4. DNA of the CDR3: TGCAGTGCTGCCGGGACTAGCGGGATCTACGAGCAGTACTTC. As protein: CSAAGTSGIYEQYF.

This clonotype occurred many times. V is TRBV29-1 and J is TRBJ1-2; D ambiguous. Germline loops: CDR1 SQVTM, CDR2 ANQGSEA. CDR3 size: 15 residues. Trimming removed 0 bases at V and 4 bases at J, with 15 bases between. The DNA of the CDR3 is TGCAGCGTTGAAGAGGGCCTCCGGACCAGCTATGGCTACACCTTC. It is translated as CSVEEGLRTSYGYTF.